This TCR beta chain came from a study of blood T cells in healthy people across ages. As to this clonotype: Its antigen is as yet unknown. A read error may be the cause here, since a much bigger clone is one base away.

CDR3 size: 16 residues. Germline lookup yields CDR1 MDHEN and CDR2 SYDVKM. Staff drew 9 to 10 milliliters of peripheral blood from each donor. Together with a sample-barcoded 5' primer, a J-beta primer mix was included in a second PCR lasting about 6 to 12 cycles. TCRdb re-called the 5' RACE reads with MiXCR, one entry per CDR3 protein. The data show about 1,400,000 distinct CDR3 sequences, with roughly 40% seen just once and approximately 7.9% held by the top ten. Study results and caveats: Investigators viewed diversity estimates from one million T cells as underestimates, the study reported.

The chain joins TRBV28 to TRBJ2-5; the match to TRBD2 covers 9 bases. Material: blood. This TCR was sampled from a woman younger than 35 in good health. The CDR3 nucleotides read TGTGCCAGCAATTTACGACTAGCGGCAAGCAGGGAGACCCAGTACTTC. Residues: CASNLRLAASRETQYF.